This T cell receptor (beta chain) was obtained from a study of molecular identifiers for immune sequencing clone quantification. MiXCR, applied by TCRdb to the PCR reads, yields one record per CDR3 protein. The data contain over 600,000 distinct CDR3 sequences, 20% of them singletons. CDR1 is MDHEN and CDR2 is SYDVKM in the germline V gene. This CDR3 region has 15 residues. V lost 1 base to trimming and J lost 5 bases, with 14 bases between them. This clonotype was counted ten times or more. Its target is unknown. Between about 19,000 and 1,100,000 sorted cells, with 10%, 30% or 50% RNA, yielded naive CD8 libraries. Overall study findings and caveats: Detectable among some 1 million naive cells, according to reports, was Jurkat TCR RNA spiked in from one cell.

The V call is TRBV28, the J call TRBJ1-1; a weak D match, TRBD1 (5 bases). This sequence originates from a human donor in good health. Some libraries in this study had Jurkat cell RNA spiked in. Material for sequencing was naive CD8+ T cells from blood, with Jurkat cell RNA spiked in. Subset indicated: FACS-sorted CD8+CD4-CCR7+CD45RA+ naive T cells. The CDR3 DNA reads TGTGCCAGCAGTTTATATCAGGGACGAGGAACTGAAGCTTTCTTT. Its protein is CASSLYQGRGTEAFF.